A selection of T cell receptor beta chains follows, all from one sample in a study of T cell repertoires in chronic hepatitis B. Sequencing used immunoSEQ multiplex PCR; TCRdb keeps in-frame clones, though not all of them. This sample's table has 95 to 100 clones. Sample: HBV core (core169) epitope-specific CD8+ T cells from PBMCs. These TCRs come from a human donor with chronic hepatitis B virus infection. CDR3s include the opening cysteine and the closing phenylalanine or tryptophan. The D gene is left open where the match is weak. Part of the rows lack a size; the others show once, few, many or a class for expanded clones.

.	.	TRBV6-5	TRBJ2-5	CASSYPGGGKTQYF	TGTGCCAGCAGTTACCCCGGGGGAGGCAAGACCCAGTACTTC
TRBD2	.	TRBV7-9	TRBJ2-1	CASTTSGNAYNEQFF	TGTGCCAGCACGACTAGCGGGAACGCCTACAATGAGCAGTTCTTC
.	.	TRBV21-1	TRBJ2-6	CASSKKYSGANVLTF	TGTGCCAGCAGCAAAAAGTACTCTGGGGCCAACGTCCTGACTTTC
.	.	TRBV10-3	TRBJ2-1	CAISLDSYNEQFF	TGTGCCATCAGTCTCGATTCCTACAATGAGCAGTTCTTC
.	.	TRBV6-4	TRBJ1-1	CASSDRDNTEAFF	TGTGCCAGCAGTGACCGGGACAACACTGAAGCTTTCTTT
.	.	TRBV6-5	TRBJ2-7	CASSESAGFYEQYF	TGTGCCAGCAGCGAGTCAGCCGGATTCTACGAGCAGTACTTC
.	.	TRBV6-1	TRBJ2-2	CASSEAETGELFF	TGTGCCAGCAGTGAAGCGGAGACCGGGGAGCTGTTTTTT
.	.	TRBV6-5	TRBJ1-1	CASSYHFGGSNTEAFF	TGTGCCAGCAGTTACCACTTCGGAGGGTCGAACACTGAAGCTTTCTTT
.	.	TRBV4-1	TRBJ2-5	CASSQLLGVQETQYF	TGCGCCAGCAGCCAACTATTGGGAGTCCAAGAGACCCAGTACTTC
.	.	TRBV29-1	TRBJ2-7	CSVDGVGETYEQYF	TGCAGCGTTGATGGGGTTGGGGAAACCTACGAGCAGTACTTC
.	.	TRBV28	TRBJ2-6	CASSLGGGWSGANVLTF	TGTGCCAGCAGTTTGGGAGGAGGGTGGTCTGGGGCCAACGTCCTGACTTTC
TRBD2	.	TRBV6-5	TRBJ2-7	CASSHPGTTQYEQYF	TGTGCCAGCAGCCATCCCGGGACTACACAGTACGAGCAGTACTTC
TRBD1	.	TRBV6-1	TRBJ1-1	CASRDREPTEAFF	TGTGCCAGCAGAGACAGGGAGCCCACTGAAGCTTTCTTT
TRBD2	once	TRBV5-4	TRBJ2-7	CASSSLAVGNYEQYF	TGTGCCAGCAGCTCACTAGCGGTGGGCAATTACGAGCAGTACTTC
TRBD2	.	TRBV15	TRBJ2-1	CATSRTSGDYNEQFF	TGTGCCACCAGCAGAACTAGCGGAGATTACAATGAGCAGTTCTTC
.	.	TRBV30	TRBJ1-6	CASESADRPYNSPLHF	TGTGCCTCGGAGTCAGCAGATCGTCCCTATAATTCACCCCTCCACTTT
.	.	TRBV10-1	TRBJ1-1	CASSESAGRTEAFF	TGCGCCAGCAGTGAGTCTGCAGGGAGGACTGAAGCTTTCTTT
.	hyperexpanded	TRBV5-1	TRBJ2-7	CASSLVGTPYEQYF	TGCGCCAGCAGCTTGGTCGGGACCCCCTACGAGCAGTACTTC
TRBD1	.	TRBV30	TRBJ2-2	CASSGQGGTGELFF	TGTGCCTCCTCGGGACAGGGTGGCACCGGGGAGCTGTTTTTT
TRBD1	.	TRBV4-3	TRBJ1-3	CASSQGTGTDGNTIYF	TGCGCCAGCAGCCAAGGGACAGGGACGGACGGAAACACCATATATTTT
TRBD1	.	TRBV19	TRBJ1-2	CASSPDRGPDGYTF	TGTGCCAGTAGCCCCGACAGGGGGCCGGATGGCTACACCTTC
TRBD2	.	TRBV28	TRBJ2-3	CASCREDTDTQYF	TGTGCCAGCTGCCGGGAGGACACAGATACGCAGTATTTT
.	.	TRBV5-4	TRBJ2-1	CASSLESGEQFF	TGTGCCAGCAGCTTGGAGTCCGGAGAGCAGTTCTTC
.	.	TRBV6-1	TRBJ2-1	CASSDWLGPYNEQFF	TGTGCCAGCAGTGATTGGCTAGGGCCCTACAATGAGCAGTTCTTC
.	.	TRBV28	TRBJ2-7	CASSPVEYEQYF	TGTGCCAGCAGCCCGGTGGAGTACGAGCAGTACTTC
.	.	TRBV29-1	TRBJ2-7	CSVEAGTREYF	TGCAGCGTTGAGGCCGGGACAAGGGAGTACTTC
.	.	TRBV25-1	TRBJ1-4	CASSNDEKLFF	TGTGCCAGCAGTAATGATGAAAAACTGTTTTTT
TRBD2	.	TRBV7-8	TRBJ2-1	CASSLRAGGDEQFF	TGTGCCAGCAGCTTAAGAGCGGGGGGGGACGAGCAGTTCTTC
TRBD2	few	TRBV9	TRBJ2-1	CASSPTGSLAGVYNEQFF	TGTGCCAGCAGCCCCACCGGCAGCCTAGCGGGTGTCTACAATGAGCAGTTCTTC
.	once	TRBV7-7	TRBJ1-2	CASSSPDKCRKTYGRKTYGYTF	TGTGCCAGCAGCTCGCCTGATAAGTGCCGAAAGACCTATGGCCGAAAGACCTATGGCTACACCTTC
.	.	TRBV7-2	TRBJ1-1	CASSLVLGTAFF	TGTGCCAGCAGCTTAGTTTTAGGGACAGCTTTCTTT
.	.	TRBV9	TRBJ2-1	CASSVDLGSDEQFF	TGTGCCAGCAGCGTAGATTTGGGGAGCGATGAGCAGTTCTTC
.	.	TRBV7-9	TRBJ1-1	CASSLAEGEAFF	TGTGCCAGCAGTCTGGCCGAAGGCGAAGCTTTCTTT
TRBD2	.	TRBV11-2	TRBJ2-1	CASSSTLAGSYNEQFF	TGTGCCAGCAGCTCTACCCTAGCGGGCTCCTACAATGAGCAGTTCTTC
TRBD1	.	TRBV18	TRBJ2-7	CASSPRQGAPYEQYF	TGTGCCAGCTCACCCCGACAGGGGGCCCCCTACGAGCAGTACTTC
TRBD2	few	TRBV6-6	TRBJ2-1	CASSSLAGGHEQFF	TGTGCCAGCAGTTCACTAGCGGGAGGACATGAGCAGTTCTTC
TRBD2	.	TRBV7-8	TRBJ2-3	CASSPPGLAGSDTQYF	TGTGCCAGCAGCCCGCCTGGACTAGCGGGATCGGATACGCAGTATTTT
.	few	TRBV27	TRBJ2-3	CASSLFEGTDTQYF	TGTGCCAGCAGTTTATTTGAGGGGACAGATACGCAGTATTTT